Sequencing of this T cell receptor beta chain was carried out in a study of blood T cell repertoires in COVID-19. The table came from immunoSEQ multiplex PCR; TCRdb's copy has only in-frame clones and leaves some out. The sample records about 330,000 clones, about 90% being singletons. Each participant's cohort was designated according to participant-reported clinical history. Either two negative PCRs, clearance, or symptom resolution qualified Cohort 3 donors as recovered. This CDR3 comprises 16 residues. V was clipped by 4 bases and J by 0 bases; unmatched bases: 6. Germline CDR1 MNHEY, CDR2 SVGAGI.

The clonotype comes from a woman in her twenties or thirties who had recovered from COVID-19. The chain joins TRBV6-5 to TRBJ1-3, with TRBD1 identical over 7 bases. Input material: PBMCs or T cells enriched from blood (not recorded which). The CDR3 here is CASSSGQPFSGNTIYF. CDR3 nucleotides: TGTGCCAGCAGTTCGGGACAGCCCTTCTCTGGAAACACCATATATTTT.